The clone carrying this T cell receptor (beta chain) is medium-sized within its sample. The sample comes from a study of blood T cell repertoires in COVID-19. In the study overall: COVID-19 samples from acute and convalescent phases originated in the United States, Italy and Spain. In each case, the material was cDNA or gDNA derived from T cells, B-cell-depleted T cells, or PBMCs.

In the study's own analysis: Amplifying reference gene primers gave estimates of nucleated cell counts. Data came from immunoSEQ multiplex PCR; TCRdb stores just in-frame clones and leaves some out. The DNA was the basis for D and trimming; V, J and clone size are from that table. The data contain about 48,000 clones, 90% of them singletons. V was clipped by 5 bases and J by 1 base; unmatched bases: 6. The CDR3 totals 15 residues. Germline CDR1 and CDR2: SEHNR and FQNEAQ (reference sequence). The rearrangement links TRBV7-9 to TRBJ2-7; 9 positions agree with TRBD1. This sequence originates from a man between 65 and 85 years old with acute or convalescent COVID-19. The specimen sequenced was peripheral blood. The CDR3, as DNA: TGTGCCAGCAGCCCTCCGGGACAGGGATCCTACGAGCAGTACTTC. Encoded protein: CASSPPGQGSYEQYF.